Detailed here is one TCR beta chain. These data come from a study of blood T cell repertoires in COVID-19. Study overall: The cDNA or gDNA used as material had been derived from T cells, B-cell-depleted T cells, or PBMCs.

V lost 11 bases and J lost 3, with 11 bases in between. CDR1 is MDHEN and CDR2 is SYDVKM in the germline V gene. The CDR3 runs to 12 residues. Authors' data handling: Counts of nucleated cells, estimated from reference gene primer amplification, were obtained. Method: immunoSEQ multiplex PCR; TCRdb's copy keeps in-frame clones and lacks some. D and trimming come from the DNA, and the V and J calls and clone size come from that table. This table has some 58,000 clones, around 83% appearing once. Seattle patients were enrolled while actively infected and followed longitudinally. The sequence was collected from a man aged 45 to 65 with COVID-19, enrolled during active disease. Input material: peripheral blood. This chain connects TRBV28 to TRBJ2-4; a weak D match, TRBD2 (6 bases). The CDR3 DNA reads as TGTGCCTGCGGGGAGGTCAAAAACATTCAGTACTTC. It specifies CACGEVKNIQYF. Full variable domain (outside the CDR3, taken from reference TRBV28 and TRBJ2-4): DVKVTQSSRYLVKRTGEKVFLECVQDMDHENMFWYRQDPGLGLRLIYFSYDVKMKEKGDIPEGYSVSREKKERFSLILESASTNQTSMYLCACGEVKNIQYFGAGTRLSVL.